This T cell receptor (beta chain) was documented in a study of blood T cell repertoires in COVID-19. Profiled with immunoSEQ multiplex PCR; TCRdb holds only in-frame clones, not every one. The table records a few hundred thousand clones, roughly 90% of them present only once. One Seattle source followed patients from active infection through their disease course. Looked up from germline, CDR1 is SQVTM and CDR2 is ANQGSEA. Trimming shortened V by 2 bases and J by 4 bases, and 12 bases separated the two germline ends. The CDR3 sequence is 13 residues long. The receptor was derived from a man between 18 and 29 years old with COVID-19, enrolled during active disease. The sample consisted of peripheral blood. The chain employs TRBV29-1 and TRBJ2-7; possible D gene TRBD1, 6 bases. Written as DNA, the CDR3 is TGCAGCGTTGAAACAGGGTCACGATACGAGCAGTACTTC. Translation: CSVETGSRYEQYF.